The 25 T cell receptor beta chains below all came from one sample that was sequenced in a study of PD-L1 blockade in urothelial cancer. The method was immunoSEQ multiplex PCR; TCRdb's version includes in-frame clones alone and lacks a portion of them. The table shows tens of thousands of clones, with about 90% occurring only once. The time point here: pretreatment peripheral blood. This material consisted of PBMCs, taken around atezolizumab (anti-PD-L1) treatment. Receptors originate from a man in his 60s with urothelial cancer.

This clone was picked up one time. The gene calls are TRBV28 and TRBJ2-7, with D possibly being TRBD2 (6 bases). The germline V gene encodes CDR1 MDHEN and CDR2 SYDVKM. The CDR3 sequence is 15 residues long. V dropped 5 bases and J dropped 1 base, with 15 bases sitting between them. CDR3 residues: CASSQTGLGSYEQYF. CDR3 sequence (DNA): TGTGCCAGCAGTCAAACGGGACTCGGATCCTACGAGCAGTACTTC.

The table lists this clone with a few counts. The chain links TRBV21-1 to TRBJ2-7; the D segment call TRBD1 is taken from the table without a DNA check. TRBV21-1 is an annotated pseudogene. CDR3 length: 16 residues. The CDR3 DNA is TGTGCCAGCAGCAAAACACTCGACAGGGAACTCTACGAGCAGTACTTC. Amino acids: CASSKTLDRELYEQYF.

V gene TRBV6-1 combines with J gene TRBJ2-7, with D perhaps matching TRBD1 (5 bases). V shed 0 bases and J shed 6 bases, with 21 bases lying between them. The CDR3 is made up of 17 amino acids. Looked up from germline, CDR1 is MNHNS and CDR2 is SASEGT. DNA for the CDR3: TGTGCCAGCAGTGAAGCGGTCTCTGGCAGGGCTTTTGGCGAGCAGTACTTC. Amino acids: CASSEAVSGRAFGEQYF.

The chain carries TRBV19 and TRBJ2-1, with D possibly TRBD1 on 7 matching bases. The V end was cut by 5 bases, the J end by 1 base, with 21 bases between. Germline CDR1 LNHDA, CDR2 SQIVND (reference sequence). This CDR3 comprises 18 residues. For the CDR3, the DNA is TGTGCCAGTAGTGGGTATGGGACGGCAGGGGGGTCCTACAATGAGCAGTTCTTC. It specifies CASSGYGTAGGSYNEQFF.

The rearrangement links TRBV5-4 to TRBJ1-1; 9 nucleotides match TRBD1. The CDR3 runs 14 residues. The germline V gene has CDR1 SGHNT and CDR2 YYREEE (reference sequence). Trimming at V came to 4 bases and at J to 6 bases, leaving 7 bases not matched to a gene. The CDR3 DNA follows: TGTGCCAGCAGCCCACAGGGGGCTGCAGCTGAAGCTTTCTTT. Protein product: CASSPQGAAAEAFF. The full variable domain, completed using reference TRBV5-4 and TRBJ1-1, is ETGVTQSPTHLIKTRGQQVTLRCSSQSGHNTVSWYQQALGQGPQFIFQYYREEENGRGNFPPRFSGLQFPNYSSELNVNALELDDSALYLCASSPQGAAAEAFFGQGTRLTVV.

The CDR3: CAWSVQGNSPLHF. Here the CDR3 DNA reads TGTGCCTGGAGTGTACAGGGAAATTCACCCCTCCACTTT. This chain joins TRBV30 and TRBJ1-6; tentatively, D is TRBD1 (6 bases). V gave up 0 bases and J gave up 7 bases, with 7 bases separating them. The CDR3 runs to 13 residues. Germline CDR1 and CDR2: GTSNPN and SVGIG (reference sequence).

The rearrangement joins TRBV9 to TRBJ1-2; the D is unclear. Looked up from germline, CDR1 is SGDLS and CDR2 is YYNGEE. V was pared by 0 bases and J by 2 bases, with 5 bases between. This CDR3 has 13 residues. CDR3 DNA sequence: TGTGCCAGCAGCGTAGTACAGAACTATGGCTACACCTTC. Protein sequence: CASSVVQNYGYTF.

This sequence joins TRBV5-1 and TRBJ2-3; maybe TRBD2 (5 bases). The germline CDR1 and CDR2 sequences are SGHRS and YFSETQ. The CDR3 extends over 14 amino acids. V lost 1 base and J 6 bases, leaving 12 bases between the germline ends. The CDR3 sequence is CASSLKAVRDTQYF. DNA for the CDR3: TGCGCCAGCAGCTTGAAAGCGGTGAGGGATACGCAGTATTTT.

V and J are TRBV4-2 and TRBJ1-5; D uncertain. Germline loops: CDR1 LGHNA, CDR2 YNFKEQ. V lost 0 bases and J lost 1, with 10 bases in between. The CDR3 consists of 16 residues. CDR3 nucleotides: TGTGCCAGCAGCCAAGACTTCACTGTAAGCAATCAGCCCCAGCATTTT. This codes for CASSQDFTVSNQPQHF.

This chain joins TRBV21-1 and TRBJ1-1; the D call in the table, TRBD1, was not verified against the DNA. TRBV21-1 is listed as a pseudogene. The CDR3 sequence is 15 residues long. CDR3 region: CASSKWGTKNTEAFF. CDR3 nucleotide sequence: TGTGCCAGCAGCAAATGGGGGACAAAAAACACTGAAGCTTTCTTT.

The J gene is TRBJ2-5, the V gene TRBV5-5; D perhaps matches TRBD2 (6 bases). Germline V gene lookup returns CDR1 SGHKS and CDR2 YYEKEE (reference sequence). The CDR3 extends over 15 amino acids. V was trimmed by 0 bases and J by 3 bases, leaving 12 bases between them. DNA of the CDR3: TGTGCCAGCAGCTTGGCCGGGACGGGAGAAGAGACCCAGTACTTC. Amino acids: CASSLAGTGEETQYF.

This sequence joins TRBV28 and TRBJ1-4; 9 positions agree with TRBD1. The J segment lost 4 bases and the V segment lost 2 bases, leaving 2 bases of the junction unmatched. This CDR3 is 15 amino acids long. Per the germline V gene, CDR1 is MDHEN and CDR2 is SYDVKM. CDR3 protein: CASSLAGQGNEKLFF. CDR3 DNA sequence: TGTGCCAGCAGTTTAGCGGGACAGGGTAATGAAAAACTGTTTTTT.

The chain is built from TRBV19 and TRBJ2-1, with TRBD2 matching over 7 bases. From germline, CDR1 is LNHDA and CDR2 SQIVND (reference sequence). The CDR3 has 15 amino acids. V was clipped by 5 bases and J by 2 bases; unmatched bases: 6. The CDR3 protein is CASSYLLAAYNEQFF. In DNA, the CDR3 is TGTGCCAGTAGTTATTTGCTAGCGGCCTACAATGAGCAGTTCTTC.

CDR3 bases: TGTGCCAGCAGCTCCCTAACGGGACAGGGGGCCGGAGGCTACACCTTC. Translating gives CASSSLTGQGAGGYTF. The gene calls are TRBV11-2 and TRBJ1-2; the match to TRBD1 covers 12 bases. Germline V CDR1 and CDR2: SGHAT, FQNNGV. The CDR3 loop spans 16 amino acids. V lost 4 bases and J lost 8; bases outside the gene matches: 11.

The chain uses TRBV9 and TRBJ2-5, with a weak D call TRBD1 (6 bases). The CDR3 has 14 amino acids. Trimming cost V 4 bases and J 3 bases, with 13 bases left between them. From germline, CDR1 is SGDLS and CDR2 YYNGEE. CDR3: CASSLDRSKETQYF. CDR3 DNA: TGTGCCAGCAGCCTGGACAGAAGTAAAGAGACCCAGTACTTC.

The genes are TRBV19 and TRBJ2-5; TRBD1 aligns across 7 bases. The ends lost 5 bases at V and 4 bases at J; junction bases unmatched: 10. Germline V gene sequence: CDR1 LNHDA, CDR2 SQIVND (reference sequence). This CDR3 comprises 15 residues. CDR3 in amino acids: CASSPAVGGSETQYF. The CDR3 DNA reads TGTGCCAGTAGTCCGGCCGTAGGGGGCTCAGAGACCCAGTACTTC.

The rearrangement joins TRBV9 to TRBJ2-5, with a tentative D call TRBD1 (7 bases). Looked up from germline, CDR1 is SGDLS and CDR2 is YYNGEE. This CDR3 has 14 amino acids. V shed 3 bases and J shed 2 bases, with 11 bases lying between them. In DNA form, the CDR3 reads TGTGCCAGCAGCGCCAGGGGGGATCAAGAGACCCAGTACTTC. This encodes CASSARGDQETQYF.

The V gene is TRBV5-1, the J gene TRBJ2-1; 7 bases fit TRBD2. V lost 0 bases to trimming and J lost 6 bases; unmatched junction nucleotides: 3. Germline V gives CDR1 SGHRS, CDR2 YFSETQ. The CDR3 loop spans 14 amino acids. The CDR3 here is CASSLGAGVNEQFF. In nucleotides, the CDR3 is TGCGCCAGCAGCTTGGGGGCGGGAGTCAATGAGCAGTTCTTC. The full variable domain, in which reference TRBV5-1 and TRBJ2-1 provide the parts outside the CDR3, is KAGVTQTPRYLIKTRGQQVTLSCSPISGHRSVSWYQQTPGQGLQFLFEYFSETQRNKGNFPGRFSGRQFSNSRSEMNVSTLELGDSALYLCASSLGAGVNEQFFGPGTRLTVL.

This rearrangement joins TRBV13 to TRBJ1-5; D not certain. CDR3 size: 12 residues. Trimming took off 1 base at V and 9 bases at J, with 7 bases between the two ends. Per the germline V gene, CDR1 is PRHDT and CDR2 is FYEKMQ (reference sequence). The CDR3 coding sequence is TGTGCCAGCAGCTTAGAGGGAGGGCCCCAGCATTTT. It encodes CASSLEGGPQHF.

This clone came up a few times. The chain joins TRBV7-9 to TRBJ1-1; D not certain. This CDR3 is built from 13 residues. Between the trimmed V and J ends, which lost 3 bases and 6 bases, there was a span of 11 bases. Germline CDR1 is SEHNR and CDR2 is FQNEAQ (reference sequence). CDR3 sequence reads: CASSLEGGSEAFF. The CDR3 DNA reads as TGTGCCAGCAGCTTGGAGGGTGGGTCTGAAGCTTTCTTT.

The chain carries TRBV28 and TRBJ1-2, with 7 bases identical to TRBD1. From germline, CDR1 is MDHEN and CDR2 SYDVKM. The CDR3 runs to 12 residues. V lost 10 bases and J lost 4; bases outside the gene matches: 6. Written as DNA, the CDR3 is TGTGCCACTACAGGGACAGCCTATGGCTACACCTTC. Amino acid sequence: CATTGTAYGYTF.

The chain recombines TRBV7-3 with TRBJ2-5; perhaps TRBD1 as D (5 bases). The germline V and J ends were trimmed by 5 bases and 2 bases, with 15 bases remaining between them. Germline loops: CDR1 SGHTA, CDR2 FQGTGA. The CDR3 has 15 residues. The CDR3 reads CASSNPTEPQETQYF. CDR3 bases: TGTGCCAGCAGCAATCCGACAGAGCCGCAAGAGACCCAGTACTTC.

This chain uses TRBV7-3 with TRBJ1-1, with no clear D. The V end lost 2 bases, the J end lost 2 bases, and 9 bases lay between the germline ends. Germline V gene lookup returns CDR1 SGHTA and CDR2 FQGTGA. The CDR3 loop spans 14 amino acids. The CDR3 sequence is CASSLSGINTEAFF. CDR3 DNA: TGTGCCAGCAGCTTATCAGGCATAAACACTGAAGCTTTCTTT.

The V and J genes are TRBV7-8 and TRBJ2-4, with TRBD2 matching 7 bases. J gave up 3 bases and V 3 bases, and 8 bases lay outside the gene matches. Germline assignment: CDR1 SGHVS and CDR2 FQNEAQ. The CDR3 has 16 residues. The CDR3 loop reads CASSFRASGGKNIQYF. DNA for the CDR3: TGTGCCAGCAGCTTTCGGGCTAGCGGAGGCAAAAACATTCAGTACTTC.

The rearrangement uses TRBV7-2 and TRBJ1-2; TRBD1 is a possible D gene (6 bases). This CDR3 region has 13 residues. Germline V lookup: CDR1 SGHTA, CDR2 FQGNSA. The germline V and J ends were trimmed by 5 bases and 7 bases, with 14 bases remaining between them. The CDR3 DNA follows: TGTGCCAGCAGCCCACGAACAGGGCCTGGCTACACCTTC. It codes for CASSPRTGPGYTF.